The 24 T cell receptor beta chains reported below all come from one sample, sequenced in a study of T-cell reconstitution after alpha-beta-depleted transplantation in children. The library targeted TCRbeta and was prepared with unique molecular identifiers. MiXCR was run by TCRdb on the PCR reads, yielding one entry per CDR3 protein. The profile covers approximately 130,000 distinct CDR3 sequences, with 9.5% to 10% appearing a single time and about 25% taken by the ten largest. The material sequenced was PBMCs, mostly from graft donor cells, taken 180 days after TCRalphabeta/CD19-depleted stem cell transplant. These receptor sequences come from a girl in the first two years of life who had a stem cell transplant for combined immunodeficiency, so the T cells may come from the graft donor.

This clonotype was seen more than once but under ten times. The V and J genes are TRBV5-1 and TRBJ1-5; TRBD1 aligns across 8 bases. The CDR3 is 13 amino acids. In germline, CDR1 is SGHRS, CDR2 YFSETQ. Unmatched junction bases numbered 5, after V lost 4 bases and J lost 8 bases. This CDR3 reads CASSRTGREPQHF. DNA for the CDR3: TGCGCCAGCAGCCGGACAGGGAGGGAGCCCCAGCATTTT.

This clonotype has a handful of counts. The chain uses TRBV12-3 or TRBV12-4 and TRBJ2-5; D perhaps matches TRBD2 (6 bases). CDR3 length: 14 residues. The ends were cut back, 3 bases at V and 6 bases at J, with 14 bases in the middle. CDR3 in DNA: TGTGCCAGCAGTTTCTCCTGGGGGAGGAAGACCCAGTACTTC. It codes for CASSFSWGRKTQYF.

This chain connects TRBV12-3 or TRBV12-4 to TRBJ1-5; possible D gene TRBD1, 6 bases. V lost 6 bases and J lost 6, with 33 bases in between. There are 20 residues in the CDR3. The CDR3 sequence is CASSPSKFREGGSKGQPQHF. Written as DNA, the CDR3 is TGTGCCAGCAGCCCCTCTAAGTTTCGGGAAGGGGGTAGTAAGGGTCAGCCCCAGCATTTT.

The CDR3 region has the DNA TGTGCCAGCAGTGGGTCCGGGACTAGCGGAACCGGGGAGCTGTTTTTT. Its protein is CASSGSGTSGTGELFF. J is TRBJ2-2 and V is TRBV6-1, with TRBD2 matching over 11 bases. The CDR3 runs 16 residues. The V gene end was trimmed by 4 bases and the J gene end by 5 bases; junction bases not matched to a gene: 6. CDR1 is MNHNS, CDR2 SASEGT, per germline.

This clonotype was counted between two and nine times. V usage is TRBV20-1 and J usage is TRBJ2-1; 9 bases line up with TRBD2. From germline, CDR1 is DFQATT and CDR2 SNEGSKA (reference sequence). With 3 bases clipped from V and 9 bases from J, the junction kept 9 bases outside the gene matches. The CDR3 loop spans 14 amino acids. The CDR3 reads CSASLAGLRGEQFF. The CDR3 nucleotides are TGCAGTGCTAGTCTAGCGGGACTCCGGGGTGAGCAGTTCTTC.

This clonotype was found many times. J is TRBJ2-5 and V is TRBV6-5; TRBD1 agrees at 8 bases. Germline CDR1 MNHEY, CDR2 SVGAGI. CDR3 length equals 13 residues. The ends lost 2 bases at V and 4 bases at J; junction bases unmatched: 0. CDR3 sequence reads: CASSYDRGETQYF. CDR3 nucleotides: TGTGCCAGCAGTTACGACAGGGGAGAGACCCAGTACTTC.

This clonotype was recorded many times. CDR3 DNA: TGTGCCAGCAGCAGACGACAGGATCACGAGCAGTACTTC. It yields the protein CASSRRQDHEQYF. The chain recombines TRBV3-1 with TRBJ2-7; possibly TRBD1 for D (6 bases). Germline-derived CDR1 and CDR2 are LGHDT and YNNKEL (reference sequence). The CDR3 runs 13 residues. V was pared by 5 bases and J by 5 bases, with 13 bases between.

This clonotype showed up just a few times. V is TRBV20-1 and J is TRBJ2-1; D ambiguous. Trimming shortened V by 2 bases and J by 5 bases, and 16 bases separated the two germline ends. The CDR3 covers 15 residues. Germline CDR1 is DFQATT and CDR2 is SNEGSKA (reference sequence). Here the CDR3 reads CSARRSKNKHNEQFF. CDR3 in DNA: TGCAGTGCTAGACGAAGTAAGAACAAACACAATGAGCAGTTCTTC.

This clonotype has more than one count but fewer than ten. The gene calls are TRBV5-1 and TRBJ1-1; D perhaps matches TRBD1 (5 bases). The length of the CDR3 is 14 residues. Germline CDR1 is SGHRS and CDR2 is YFSETQ. V was pared by 3 bases and J by 5 bases, with 14 bases between. The DNA of the CDR3 is TGCGCCAGCAGCTGGGGACCCGGAGGGACTGAAGCTTTCTTT. Translation: CASSWGPGGTEAFF.

CDR3 loop: CASSIWQAFNQPQHF. The CDR3 DNA follows: TGTGCCAGTAGTATTTGGCAGGCTTTCAATCAGCCCCAGCATTTT. The V gene is TRBV19, the J gene TRBJ1-5; unclear D gene. This CDR3 contains 15 residues. The germline CDR1 and CDR2 sequences are LNHDA and SQIVND (reference sequence). Trimming pared 3 bases from V and 3 bases from J, leaving 12 bases between.

The chain recombines TRBV5-1 with TRBJ2-5; 7 nucleotides align to TRBD1. The CDR3 totals 14 residues. The germline V gene has CDR1 SGHRS and CDR2 YFSETQ. V shed 6 bases and J 4 bases; nucleotides not matched to a gene: 9. CDR3 sequence reads: CASTSGTARETQYF. CDR3 nucleotides: TGCGCCAGCACTTCCGGGACAGCCCGAGAGACCCAGTACTTC.

The chain couples TRBV10-3 to TRBJ2-7; TRBD2 matches 11 bases. Germline CDR1 ENHRY, CDR2 SYGVKD. This CDR3 is built from 14 residues. V shed 10 bases and J 5 bases; nucleotides not matched to a gene: 10. The CDR3 DNA sequence: TGTGCCACAAGAAGACTAGCGGGACCCGACGAGCAGTACTTC. Protein: CATRRLAGPDEQYF.

This clonotype appeared a few times. The chain has TRBV5-1 and TRBJ2-7, with D uncertain. Germline values: CDR1 SGHRS, CDR2 YFSETQ. V was shortened by 3 bases and J by 4 bases, with 14 bases between the two germline ends. The CDR3 is made up of 14 amino acids. CDR3 DNA sequence: TGCGCCAGCAGCTCACGGAGTGTAGTTTACGAGCAGTACTTC. It yields the protein CASSSRSVVYEQYF.

The rearrangement joins TRBV9 to TRBJ2-1; 12 bases line up with TRBD2. There are 16 residues in the CDR3. V dropped 5 bases and J dropped 5; count of bases not matched to a gene: 8. CDR1 is SGDLS and CDR2 is YYNGEE in the germline V gene. The CDR3 DNA is TGTGCCAGCAGTCTTTCTCTAGCGGGAGGGGACAATGAGCAGTTCTTC. This sequence encodes CASSLSLAGGDNEQFF.

The chain recombines TRBV12-3 or TRBV12-4 with TRBJ2-7; the D is unclear. Trimming shortened V by 3 bases and J by 6 bases, and 9 bases separated the two germline ends. CDR3 size: 12 residues. The CDR3 bases are TGTGCCAGCAGTTTCCTCAGGACCGAGCAGTACTTC. Amino acid sequence: CASSFLRTEQYF.

V usage is TRBV5-1 and J usage is TRBJ2-7, with TRBD1 identical over 9 bases. The CDR3 consists of 16 residues. V shed 0 bases, J shed 7 bases, and the junction held 11 bases outside the gene matches. The V gene's germline CDR1 is SGHRS and CDR2 YFSETQ. For the CDR3, the DNA is TGCGCCAGCAGCTTGGAAATGGGGGGACAGGGAGGAGAGCAGTACTTC. Its translation: CASSLEMGGQGGEQYF.

This clonotype was detected ten times or more. The chain couples TRBV6-5 to TRBJ2-7, with unresolved D. Trimming pared 4 bases from V and 2 bases from J, leaving 3 bases between. CDR3 size: 11 residues. Germline CDR1 is MNHEY and CDR2 is SVGAGI. CDR3 DNA: TGTGCCAGCAGTTCGACCTACGAGCAGTACTTC. This sequence encodes CASSSTYEQYF.

V gene TRBV28 combines with J gene TRBJ1-5, with D maybe TRBD1 (6 bases). Trimming took 2 bases from V and 4 from J, leaving 12 bases between them. The germline V gene has CDR1 MDHEN and CDR2 SYDVKM. The CDR3 has 15 amino acids. CDR3 sequence (DNA): TGTGCCAGCAGTTTACGGGGGGGCTGGAATCAGCCCCAGCATTTT. It yields the protein CASSLRGGWNQPQHF.

The genes are TRBV18 and TRBJ2-1; 8 bases fit TRBD2. The V gene end was trimmed by 0 bases and the J gene end by 5 bases; junction bases not matched to a gene: 18. Germline CDR1 KGHSH, CDR2 LQKENI. There are 20 residues in the CDR3. CDR3 residues: CASSPPSAGGPLFSNNEQFF. DNA of the CDR3: TGTGCCAGCTCACCACCATCGGCGGGGGGACCCTTATTTTCTAACAATGAGCAGTTCTTC.

CDR3 amino acids: CASSLWTAYGYTF. As DNA, the CDR3 is TGTGCCAGCAGTTTATGGACAGCGTATGGCTACACCTTC. This chain connects TRBV12-3 or TRBV12-4 to TRBJ1-2, with D possibly TRBD1 on 6 matching bases. V dropped 2 bases and J dropped 5 bases, with 9 bases sitting between them. The CDR3 has 13 amino acids.

This clonotype was counted between two and nine times. The chain employs TRBV12-3 or TRBV12-4 and TRBJ2-2; D is unresolved. Deletions cut 3 bases from V and 4 bases from J, with 12 bases between. The CDR3 runs to 15 residues. The DNA for the CDR3 is TGTGCCAGCAGTTTGGTCAGGCCAGCCACCGGGGAGCTGTTTTTT. Protein product: CASSLVRPATGELFF.

The V call is TRBV12-3 or TRBV12-4, the J call TRBJ2-3, with 9 bases fitting TRBD1. Trimming removed 6 bases from V and 1 base from J; junction bases left unmatched: 8. The CDR3 is 16 amino acids. The CDR3 DNA is TGTGCCAGCAGCCCCGCACAGGGGGCCCGCACAGATACGCAGTATTTT. It specifies CASSPAQGARTDTQYF.

This clonotype was counted only a few times. The chain joins TRBV27 to TRBJ1-2; D is undetermined. V was cut by 0 bases and J by 5 bases, with 22 bases left in between. Looked up from germline, CDR1 is MNHEY and CDR2 is SMNVEV (reference sequence). The CDR3 spans 18 residues. CDR3 protein: CASSLSSTWPSNSYGYTF. The DNA of the CDR3 is TGTGCCAGCAGTTTATCTTCAACTTGGCCCTCAAATTCATATGGCTACACCTTC.

This clonotype was recorded a few times. This rearrangement joins TRBV4-3 to TRBJ1-2; 10 bases map to TRBD1. Germline lookup yields CDR1 LGHNA and CDR2 YSLEER. The ends lost 3 bases at V and 1 base at J; junction bases unmatched: 2. The CDR3 spans 15 residues. Here the CDR3 DNA reads TGCGCCAGCAGCCAGGGACAGGGGAATAACTATGGCTACACCTTC. Translating gives CASSQGQGNNYGYTF.